This T cell receptor (beta chain) stems from a study of cytomegalovirus exposure and HLA in healthy donors. Findings of the study overall: Per a later analysis, HLA-associated TCR beta chains showed more clonal expansion than other, equally common TCR beta chains.

This clone came up a few times. Its antigen is not known. The study ran its PCR with 60 Vbeta and 13 Jbeta primers. Only in-frame clones appear in the TCRdb table, and some are missing; sequencing was by immunoSEQ multiplex PCR. The sample includes some 160,000 clones, roughly 77% of them seen just once. The CDR3 length is 16 residues. Germline CDR1 reads SGHTA; CDR2 reads FQGTGA. V shed 3 bases, J shed 8 bases, and the junction held 10 bases outside the gene matches. The V and J genes are TRBV7-3 and TRBJ2-2; 9 bases are a match to TRBD2. Sequencing was performed on PBMCs. The source is a man aged 50 to 59 in good health and CMV-seropositive. The CDR3 sequence is CASSLISGGLAGELFF. The CDR3 DNA sequence: TGTGCCAGCAGCTTGATTTCAGGAGGACTAGCGGGGGAGCTGTTTTTT.